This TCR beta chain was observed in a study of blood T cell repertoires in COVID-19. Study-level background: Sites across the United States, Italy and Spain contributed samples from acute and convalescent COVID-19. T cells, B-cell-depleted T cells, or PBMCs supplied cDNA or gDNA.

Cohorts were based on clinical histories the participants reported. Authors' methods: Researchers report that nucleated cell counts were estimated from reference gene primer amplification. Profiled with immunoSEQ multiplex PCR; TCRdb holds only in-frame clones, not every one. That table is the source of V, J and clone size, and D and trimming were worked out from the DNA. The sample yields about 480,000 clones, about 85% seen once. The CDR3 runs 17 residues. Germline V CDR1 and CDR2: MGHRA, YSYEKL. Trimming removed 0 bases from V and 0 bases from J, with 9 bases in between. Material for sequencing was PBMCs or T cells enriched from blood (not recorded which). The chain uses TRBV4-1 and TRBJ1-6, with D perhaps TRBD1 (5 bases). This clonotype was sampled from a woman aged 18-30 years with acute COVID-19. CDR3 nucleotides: TGCGCCAGCAGCCAAGAGGGGGGGAGCTCCTATAATTCACCCCTCCACTTT. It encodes CASSQEGGSSYNSPLHF.